Following are 29 T cell receptor beta chains from one sample sequenced in a study of CD8+ T cells in alopecia areata. Treatment defined: oral pan-JAK inhibitor, 5-10 mg twice daily. After isolation, RNA underwent reverse transcription to generate cDNA as the sequencing template. Repertoires were generated with immunoSEQ multiplex PCR, while TCRdb's copy carries only in-frame clones and drops some. The sample has under 300,000 clones, about three fifths seen once. The sample consisted of CD4+ T cells sorted from blood, taken at roughly week 53, from a patient treated with tofacitinib. The receptors shown here come from a human donor with alopecia areata.

This chain connects TRBV5-1 to TRBJ2-7; a weak D match, TRBD1 (6 bases). The CDR3 runs to 16 residues. V was clipped by 0 bases and J by 0 bases, with 13 bases between them. CDR1 SGHRS and CDR2 YFSETQ come from the germline V gene. The CDR3 here is CASSLAGQGNSYEQYF. As DNA, the CDR3 is TGCGCCAGCAGCTTGGCAGGGCAGGGGAACTCCTACGAGCAGTACTTC.

This clone was recorded a few times. Other DNA sequences in this specimen translate into the identical CDR3. The CDR3 loop reads CASSVGTGANVLTF. DNA of the CDR3: TGTGCCAGCAGCGTCGGGACTGGGGCCAACGTCCTGACTTTC. The chain couples TRBV9 to TRBJ2-6; a weak D match, TRBD2 (5 bases). V lost 2 bases and J lost 2, with 5 bases in between. This CDR3 is 14 amino acids long. Germline values: CDR1 SGDLS, CDR2 YYNGEE. The complete variable domain, with remaining parts taken from reference TRBV9 and TRBJ2-6, reads DSGVTQTPKHLITATGQRVTLRCSPRSGDLSVYWYQQSLDQGLQFLIQYYNGEERAKGNILERFSAQQFPDLHSELNLSSLELGDSALYFCASSVGTGANVLTFGAGSRLTVL.

The genes are TRBV7-8 and TRBJ2-5; D gene uncertain. From germline, CDR1 is SGHVS and CDR2 FQNEAQ. The V end lost 7 bases, the J end lost 5 bases, and 14 bases lay between the germline ends. This CDR3 comprises 13 residues. The CDR3 reads CASIRARSETQYF. In nucleotides, the CDR3 is TGTGCCAGCATTAGGGCTAGAAGCGAGACCCAGTACTTC. The entire variable domain, with the rest obtained from reference TRBV7-8 and TRBJ2-5, is as follows: GAGVSQSPRYKVAKRGQDVALRCDPISGHVSLFWYQQALGQGPEFLTYFQNEAQLDKSGLPSDRFFAERPEGSVSTLKIQRTQQEDSAVYLCASIRARSETQYFGPGTRLLVL.

The chain carries TRBV7-6 and TRBJ2-7; 10 bases match TRBD1. With V trimmed by 3 bases and J by 2 bases, 1 base remained unmatched. The CDR3 is made up of 14 amino acids. CDR1 SGHVS and CDR2 FNYEAQ come from the germline V gene. The CDR3 is CASSLGTGAYEQYF. CDR3 bases: TGTGCCAGCAGCTTGGGGACAGGGGCCTACGAGCAGTACTTC.

The V gene is TRBV6-1, the J gene TRBJ2-7, with D unclear. The V and J ends lost 0 bases and 5 bases respectively, with 8 bases between them. The CDR3 contains 13 residues. CDR1 and CDR2 from the germline V gene are MNHNS and SASEGT. In DNA form, the CDR3 reads TGTGCCAGCAGTGAAGCTGGCACGGACGAGCAGTACTTC. Its translation: CASSEAGTDEQYF.

J is TRBJ2-7 and V is TRBV4-1, with D unclear. The CDR3 covers 14 residues. Per the germline V gene, CDR1 is MGHRA and CDR2 is YSYEKL. Trimming left V 0 bases short and J 1 base short, with 7 bases between. CDR3 bases: TGCGCCAGCAGCCAAGATATAGCTTCCTACGAGCAGTACTTC. This codes for CASSQDIASYEQYF.

The V call is TRBV29-1, the J call TRBJ2-7, with D perhaps matching TRBD1 (5 bases). CDR3 length: 13 amino acids. Germline-derived CDR1 and CDR2 are SQVTM and ANQGSEA. The V end was cut by 5 bases, the J end by 6 bases, with 17 bases between. The CDR3 loop is CSVRDRRGSEQYF. The DNA of the CDR3 is TGCAGCGTTCGCGATAGAAGGGGCTCCGAGCAGTACTTC.

The V gene is TRBV9, the J gene TRBJ1-3; no firm D call. This CDR3 has 15 residues. The V end lost 4 bases, the J end lost 3 bases, and 14 bases lay between the germline ends. Germline values: CDR1 SGDLS, CDR2 YYNGEE. CDR3 sequence: CASSFREGGGNTIYF. In nucleotides, the CDR3 is TGTGCCAGCAGCTTCCGCGAGGGTGGTGGAAACACCATATATTTT.

The rearrangement joins TRBV5-4 to TRBJ2-3; 9 nucleotides line up with TRBD2. Trimming removed 6 bases from V and 3 bases from J; junction bases left unmatched: 5. The CDR3 loop spans 14 amino acids. Germline V CDR1 and CDR2: SGHNT, YYREEE (reference sequence). The CDR3: CASMLAGSTDTQYF. The CDR3 DNA reads TGTGCCAGCATGCTAGCGGGGAGTACAGATACGCAGTATTTT.

The chain links TRBV9 to TRBJ2-5, with 13 bases identical to TRBD2. Germline V gene data show CDR1 as SGDLS and CDR2 as YYNGEE. V gave up 0 bases and J gave up 4 bases; unmatched junction bases: 3. This CDR3 spans 16 amino acids. This CDR3 reads CASSVGLAGGGETQYF. The CDR3 coding sequence is TGTGCCAGCAGCGTAGGACTAGCGGGGGGAGGAGAGACCCAGTACTTC. The entire variable domain, with the rest obtained from reference TRBV9 and TRBJ2-5, is as follows: DSGVTQTPKHLITATGQRVTLRCSPRSGDLSVYWYQQSLDQGLQFLIQYYNGEERAKGNILERFSAQQFPDLHSELNLSSLELGDSALYFCASSVGLAGGGETQYFGPGTRLLVL.

As for this clone: The sample contains more than one DNA sequence encoding this CDR3. This rearrangement joins TRBV29-1 to TRBJ2-5, with TRBD2 identical over 9 bases. The germline gives CDR1 SQVTM, CDR2 ANQGSEA. The junction had 3 bases not matched to a gene; V was cut back by 7 bases and J by 3 bases. CDR3 size: 12 residues. In DNA form, the CDR3 reads TGCAGCGCCTCTAGCGGGGAAGAGACCCAGTACTTC. This gives the protein CSASSGEETQYF.

This rearrangement joins TRBV29-1 to TRBJ1-5, with D possibly being TRBD1 (5 bases). There are 13 residues in the CDR3. Germline lookup yields CDR1 SQVTM and CDR2 ANQGSEA. V was pared by 6 bases and J by 3 bases, with 12 bases between. Here the CDR3 DNA reads TGCAGCGTAGGGGAGAATCTCAATCAGCCCCAGCATTTT. Translated, it gives CSVGENLNQPQHF.

The chain carries TRBV27 and TRBJ1-2; D ambiguous. The CDR3 is made up of 13 amino acids. V shed 2 bases and J shed 7 bases, with 11 bases lying between them. CDR1 MNHEY and CDR2 SMNVEV come from the germline V gene (reference sequence). As DNA, the CDR3 is TGTGCCAGCAGTTTACAGCCAGGAGCTGGCTACACCTTC. Residues: CASSLQPGAGYTF.

This clone turned up a few times. V gene TRBV7-2 combines with J gene TRBJ2-1; D gene unclear. V lost 1 base and J 3 bases, leaving 7 bases between the germline ends. The germline gives CDR1 SGHTA, CDR2 FQGNSA. The CDR3 is 14 amino acids. CDR3 protein: CASSLDRFYNEQFF. CDR3 bases: TGTGCCAGCAGCTTAGACCGGTTCTACAATGAGCAGTTCTTC.

The sample holds a few counts of this clone. In nucleotides, the CDR3 is TGCGCCAGCAGCCAAGGGCAGGGGATCAATCAGCCCCAGCATTTT. This encodes CASSQGQGINQPQHF. The rearrangement joins TRBV4-3 to TRBJ1-5, with D maybe TRBD1 (6 bases). The CDR3 is 15 residues long. Germline V CDR1 and CDR2: LGHNA, YSLEER. The ends were cut back, 1 base at V and 3 bases at J, with 10 bases in the middle.

J is TRBJ1-1 and V is TRBV29-1; TRBD1 is a possible D gene (5 bases). CDR1 SQVTM and CDR2 ANQGSEA come from the germline V gene. Trimming pared 4 bases from V and 1 base from J, leaving 10 bases between. This CDR3 has 13 residues. CDR3 sequence: CSVARQGNTEAFF. CDR3 bases: TGCAGCGTTGCGCGGCAGGGGAACACTGAAGCTTTCTTT.

The V call is TRBV5-1, the J call TRBJ2-7; a weak D match, TRBD1 (5 bases). Germline values: CDR1 SGHRS, CDR2 YFSETQ. V lost 5 bases to trimming and J lost 0 bases, with 15 bases between them. The CDR3 extends over 15 amino acids. Written as DNA, the CDR3 is TGCGCCAGCAGGGGGCTTCTCAGGGACTCCTACGAGCAGTACTTC. Its translation is CASRGLLRDSYEQYF.

This clone was seen more than once but under ten times. The rearrangement joins TRBV18 to TRBJ1-2, with a weak D call TRBD1 (5 bases). The CDR3 is made up of 14 amino acids. CDR1 KGHSH and CDR2 LQKENI come from the germline V gene. Trimming took 2 bases from V and 4 from J, leaving 11 bases between them. The CDR3 region has the DNA TGTGCCAGCTCACCAGGGGCAGGGACCTATGGCTACACCTTC. Amino acid sequence: CASSPGAGTYGYTF.

The CDR3 DNA sequence: TGTGCCAGCAGTTCCCGGGACAGATTCCAAGAGACCCAGTACTTC. It specifies CASSSRDRFQETQYF. The V call is TRBV6-1, the J call TRBJ2-5; 7 nucleotides match TRBD1. The CDR3 contains 15 residues. Germline assignment: CDR1 MNHNS and CDR2 SASEGT. V lost 5 bases, J lost 1 base, and 7 bases stayed unmatched.

The J gene is TRBJ1-2, the V gene TRBV7-6, with a tentative D call TRBD1 (6 bases). Trimming took off 5 bases at V and 0 bases at J, with 25 bases between the two ends. CDR3 length: 19 amino acids. The germline V gene encodes CDR1 SGHVS and CDR2 FNYEAQ. CDR3 amino acids: CASSPWPGGAQTTNYGYTF. In DNA, the CDR3 is TGTGCCAGCAGCCCCTGGCCGGGGGGGGCACAAACAACTAACTATGGCTACACCTTC.

This chain links TRBV5-4 with TRBJ2-2, with unresolved D. CDR3 size: 12 residues. Trimming shortened V by 1 base and J by 4 bases, and 2 bases separated the two germline ends. Germline lookup yields CDR1 SGHNT and CDR2 YYREEE (reference sequence). The CDR3 coding sequence is TGTGCCAGCAGCTTGCTCACCGGGGAGCTGTTTTTT. Amino acid sequence: CASSLLTGELFF.

This clone was seen just once. This rearrangement joins TRBV30 to TRBJ2-4, with 8 nucleotides matching TRBD1. The ends lost 5 bases at V and 6 bases at J; junction bases unmatched: 3. CDR3 length equals 12 residues. In germline, CDR1 is GTSNPN, CDR2 SVGIG (reference sequence). The CDR3 sequence is CAWSGTGNIQYF. In DNA form, the CDR3 reads TGTGCCTGGTCCGGGACAGGAAACATTCAGTACTTC.

The chain joins TRBV4-1 to TRBJ1-1; possible D gene TRBD1, 5 bases. Trimming cost V 7 bases and J 1 base, with 10 bases left between them. Germline CDR1 reads MGHRA; CDR2 reads YSYEKL. This CDR3 region has 13 residues. CDR3 region: CASNEQGNTEAFF. In DNA, the CDR3 is TGCGCCAGCAATGAGCAGGGGAACACTGAAGCTTTCTTT.

On this clone itself: Since the CDR3 does not end with the conserved phenylalanine or tryptophan, this likely comes from a read error. The chain joins TRBV29-1 to TRBJ1-1; 8 bases are a match to TRBD1. From germline, CDR1 is SQVTM and CDR2 ANQGSEA. With V trimmed by 6 bases and J by 1 base, 4 bases remained unmatched. The CDR3 loop spans 13 amino acids. The CDR3 DNA reads as TGCAGCGTCGCTGGACAGGGGAACACTGAAGCTTTCTCT. Protein: CSVAGQGNTEAFS.

As for this clone: A junction boundary mismatches the germline segment, possibly from a read error. CDR3 in DNA: TGTGCCAGCAGCGTATCCGGTAACAGTGAAGCTTTCTTT. Encoded protein: CASSVSGNSEAFF. This rearrangement joins TRBV9 to TRBJ1-1; no reliable D call. The CDR3 extends over 13 amino acids. Germline V gene sequence: CDR1 SGDLS, CDR2 YYNGEE.

This rearrangement joins TRBV30 to TRBJ2-5, with a possible D match to TRBD1 (5 bases). V gave up 5 bases and J gave up 5 bases, with 9 bases separating them. Germline loops: CDR1 GTSNPN, CDR2 SVGIG (reference sequence). The CDR3 is made up of 11 amino acids. CDR3 in DNA: TGTGCCTGGGACAGTCGGGAGACCCAGTACTTC. Protein product: CAWDSRETQYF.

The V call is TRBV30, the J call TRBJ1-1; a weak D match, TRBD1 (5 bases). The CDR3 length is 10 residues. CDR1 and CDR2 (germline): GTSNPN, SVGIG (reference sequence). Trimming cost V 5 bases and J 11 bases, with 12 bases left between them. In DNA form, the CDR3 reads TGTGCCTGGGGGGCAGTTGTTGCTTTCTTT. The encoded protein is CAWGAVVAFF.

This clone was seen only once. The chain is built from TRBV2 and TRBJ2-2, with D uncertain. V was pared by 5 bases and J by 0 bases, with 13 bases between. The CDR3 is 16 amino acids. The germline gives CDR1 SNHLY, CDR2 FYNNEI. The CDR3 nucleotides are TGTGCCAGCAGTCCTAGAGCTCTGGCGAACACCGGGGAGCTGTTTTTT. Its translation: CASSPRALANTGELFF.

The chain has TRBV30 and TRBJ1-4, with D uncertain. The CDR3 runs 14 residues. The V gene's germline CDR1 is GTSNPN and CDR2 SVGIG (reference sequence). Deletions cut 0 bases from V and 4 bases from J, with 9 bases between. The chain's CDR3 is CAWSVVPRNEKLFF. The CDR3 DNA reads TGTGCCTGGAGTGTAGTTCCTCGTAATGAAAAACTGTTTTTT.